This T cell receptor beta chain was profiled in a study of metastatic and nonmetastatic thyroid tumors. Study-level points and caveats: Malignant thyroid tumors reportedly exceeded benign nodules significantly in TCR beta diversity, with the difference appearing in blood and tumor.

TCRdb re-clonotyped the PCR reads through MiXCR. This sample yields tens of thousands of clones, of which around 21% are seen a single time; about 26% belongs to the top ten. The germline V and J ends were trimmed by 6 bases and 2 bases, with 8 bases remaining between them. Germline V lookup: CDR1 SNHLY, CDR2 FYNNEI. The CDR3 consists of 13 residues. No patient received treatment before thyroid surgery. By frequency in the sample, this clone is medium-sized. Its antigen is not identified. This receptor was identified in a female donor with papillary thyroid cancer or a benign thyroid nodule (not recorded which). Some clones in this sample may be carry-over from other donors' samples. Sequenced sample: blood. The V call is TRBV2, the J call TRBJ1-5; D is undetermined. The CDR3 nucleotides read TGTGCCAGCAGCGAGATAGGCAATCAGCCCCAGCATTTT. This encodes CASSEIGNQPQHF.